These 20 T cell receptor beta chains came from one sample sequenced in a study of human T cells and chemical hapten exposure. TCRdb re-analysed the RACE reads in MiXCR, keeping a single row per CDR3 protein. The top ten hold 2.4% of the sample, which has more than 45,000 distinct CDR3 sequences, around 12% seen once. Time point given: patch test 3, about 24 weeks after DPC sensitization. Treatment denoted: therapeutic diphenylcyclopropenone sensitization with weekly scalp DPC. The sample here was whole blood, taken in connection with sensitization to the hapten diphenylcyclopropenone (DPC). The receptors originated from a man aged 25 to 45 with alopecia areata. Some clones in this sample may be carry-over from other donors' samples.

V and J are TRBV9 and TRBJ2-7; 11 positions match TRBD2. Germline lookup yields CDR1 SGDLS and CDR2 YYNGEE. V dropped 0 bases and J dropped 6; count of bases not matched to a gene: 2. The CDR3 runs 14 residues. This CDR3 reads CASSVGLAGGEQYF. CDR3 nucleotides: TGTGCCAGCAGCGTAGGCCTAGCGGGGGGCGAGCAGTACTTC. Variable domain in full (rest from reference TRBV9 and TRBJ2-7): DSGVTQTPKHLITATGQRVTLRCSPRSGDLSVYWYQQSLDQGLQFLIQYYNGEERAKGNILERFSAQQFPDLHSELNLSSLELGDSALYFCASSVGLAGGEQYFGPGTRLTVT.

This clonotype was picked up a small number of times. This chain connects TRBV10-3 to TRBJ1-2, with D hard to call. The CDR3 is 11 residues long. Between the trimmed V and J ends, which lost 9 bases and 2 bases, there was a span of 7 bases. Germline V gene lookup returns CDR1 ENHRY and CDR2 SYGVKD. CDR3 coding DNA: TGTGCCATTCAGGAGAACTATGGCTACACCTTC. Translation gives CAIQENYGYTF.

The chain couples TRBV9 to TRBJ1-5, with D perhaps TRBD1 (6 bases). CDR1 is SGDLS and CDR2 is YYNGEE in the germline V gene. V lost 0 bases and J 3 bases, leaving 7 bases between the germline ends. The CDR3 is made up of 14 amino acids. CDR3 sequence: CASSVAGDNQPQHF. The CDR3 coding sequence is TGTGCCAGCAGCGTAGCAGGGGACAATCAGCCCCAGCATTTT.

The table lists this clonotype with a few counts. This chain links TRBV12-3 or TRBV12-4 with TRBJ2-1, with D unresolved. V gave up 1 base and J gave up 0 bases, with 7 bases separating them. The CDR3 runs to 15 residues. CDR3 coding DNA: TGTGCCAGCAGTTTAGGGTTAAACTCCTACAATGAGCAGTTCTTC. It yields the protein CASSLGLNSYNEQFF.

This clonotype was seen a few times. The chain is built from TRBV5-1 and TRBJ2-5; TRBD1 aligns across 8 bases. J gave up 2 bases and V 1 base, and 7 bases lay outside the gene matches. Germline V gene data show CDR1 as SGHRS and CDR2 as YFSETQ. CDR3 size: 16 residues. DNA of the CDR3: TGCGCCAGCAGCTTGACAGGGACAGGTCTACAAGAGACCCAGTACTTC. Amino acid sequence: CASSLTGTGLQETQYF.

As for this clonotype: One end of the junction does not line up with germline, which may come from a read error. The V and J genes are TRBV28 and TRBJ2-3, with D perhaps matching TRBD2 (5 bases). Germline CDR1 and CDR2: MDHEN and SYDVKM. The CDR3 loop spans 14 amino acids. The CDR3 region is CASSFQAGNPRPHF. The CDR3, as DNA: TGTGCCAGCAGTTTTCAAGCCGGGAACCCCCGTCCGCATTTT.

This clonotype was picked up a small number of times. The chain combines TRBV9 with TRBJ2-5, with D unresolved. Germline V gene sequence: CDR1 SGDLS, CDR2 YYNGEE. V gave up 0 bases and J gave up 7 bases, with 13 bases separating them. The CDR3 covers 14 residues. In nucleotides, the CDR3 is TGTGCCAGCAGCGTAGGTTCGAGTATATGGACCCAGTACTTC. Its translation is CASSVGSSIWTQYF.

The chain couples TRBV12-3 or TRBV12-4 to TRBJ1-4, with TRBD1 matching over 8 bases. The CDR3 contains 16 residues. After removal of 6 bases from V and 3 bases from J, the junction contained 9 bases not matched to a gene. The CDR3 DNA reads TGTGCCAGCAGCGCCAGCCGGGACAGGCCTAATGAAAAACTGTTTTTT. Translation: CASSASRDRPNEKLFF.

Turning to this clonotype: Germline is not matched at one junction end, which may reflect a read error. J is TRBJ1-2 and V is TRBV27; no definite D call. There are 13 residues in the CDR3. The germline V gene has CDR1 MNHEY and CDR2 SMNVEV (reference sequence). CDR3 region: CASRPDLDYGYTF. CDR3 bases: TGCGCCAGCCGCCCAGACCTGGACTATGGCTACACCTTC.

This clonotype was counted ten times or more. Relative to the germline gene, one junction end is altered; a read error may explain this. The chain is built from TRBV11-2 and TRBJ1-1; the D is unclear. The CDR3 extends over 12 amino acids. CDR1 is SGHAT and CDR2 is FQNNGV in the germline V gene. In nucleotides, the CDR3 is TGCATGACCGCGGCGTTGAACACTGAAGCTTTCTTT. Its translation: CMTAALNTEAFF.

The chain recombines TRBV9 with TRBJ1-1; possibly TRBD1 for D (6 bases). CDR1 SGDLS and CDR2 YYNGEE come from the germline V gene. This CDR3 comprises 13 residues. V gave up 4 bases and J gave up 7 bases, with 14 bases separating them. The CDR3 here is CASSRDKELEAFF. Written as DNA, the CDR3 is TGTGCCAGCAGCCGGGACAAAGAACTTGAAGCTTTCTTT.

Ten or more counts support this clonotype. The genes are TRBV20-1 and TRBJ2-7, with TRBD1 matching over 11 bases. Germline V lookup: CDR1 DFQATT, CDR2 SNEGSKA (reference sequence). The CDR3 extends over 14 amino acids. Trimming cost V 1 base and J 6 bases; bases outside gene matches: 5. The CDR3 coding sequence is TGCAGTGCTAGAGCGGACAGGGGGCCGGGCGAGCAGTACTTC. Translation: CSARADRGPGEQYF.

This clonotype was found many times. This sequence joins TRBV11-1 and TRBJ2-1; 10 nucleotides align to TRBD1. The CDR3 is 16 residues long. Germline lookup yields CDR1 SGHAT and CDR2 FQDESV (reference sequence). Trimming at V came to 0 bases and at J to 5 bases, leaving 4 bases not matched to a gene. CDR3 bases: TGTGCCAGCAGCTTAGCCGGGACAGGGGTACACAATGAGCAGTTCTTC. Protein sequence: CASSLAGTGVHNEQFF.

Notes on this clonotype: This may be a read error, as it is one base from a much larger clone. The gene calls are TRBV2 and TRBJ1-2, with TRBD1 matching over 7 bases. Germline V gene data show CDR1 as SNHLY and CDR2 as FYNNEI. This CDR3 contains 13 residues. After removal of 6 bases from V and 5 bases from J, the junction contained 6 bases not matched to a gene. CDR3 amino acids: CASRIGTDYGYTF. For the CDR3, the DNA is TGTGCCAGCAGAATCGGGACAGATTATGGCTACACCTTC.

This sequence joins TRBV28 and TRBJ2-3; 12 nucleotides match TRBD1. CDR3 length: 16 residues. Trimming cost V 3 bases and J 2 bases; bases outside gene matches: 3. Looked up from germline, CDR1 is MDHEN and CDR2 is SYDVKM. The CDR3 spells CASSLGQGANTDTQYF. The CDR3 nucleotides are TGTGCCAGCAGTTTGGGACAGGGGGCCAACACAGATACGCAGTATTTT.

The CDR3 reads CASSLTANTGELFF. The CDR3 bases are TGTGCCAGCAGCTTAACGGCGAACACCGGGGAGCTGTTTTTT. The gene calls are TRBV7-9 and TRBJ2-2; D uncertain. Germline assignment: CDR1 SEHNR and CDR2 FQNEAQ (reference sequence). V gave up 2 bases and J gave up 0 bases, with 4 bases separating them. The CDR3 totals 14 residues.

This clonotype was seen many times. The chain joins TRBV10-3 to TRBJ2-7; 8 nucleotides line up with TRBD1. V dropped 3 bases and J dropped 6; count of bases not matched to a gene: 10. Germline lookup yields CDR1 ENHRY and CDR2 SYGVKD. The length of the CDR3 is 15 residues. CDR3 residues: CAISDETGEFAEQYF. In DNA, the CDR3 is TGTGCCATCAGTGACGAGACAGGGGAATTTGCCGAGCAGTACTTC.

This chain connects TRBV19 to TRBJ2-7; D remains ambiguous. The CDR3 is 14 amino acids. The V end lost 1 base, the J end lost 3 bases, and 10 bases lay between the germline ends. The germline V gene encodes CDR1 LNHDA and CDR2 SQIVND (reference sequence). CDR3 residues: CASSIGPGNYEQYF. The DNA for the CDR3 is TGTGCCAGTAGTATAGGGCCCGGAAACTACGAGCAGTACTTC.

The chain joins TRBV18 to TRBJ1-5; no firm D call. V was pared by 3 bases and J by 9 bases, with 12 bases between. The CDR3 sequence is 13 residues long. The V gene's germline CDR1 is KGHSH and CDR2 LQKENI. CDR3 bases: TGTGCCAGCTCACCGACGGGTCAGAGGCCCCAGCATTTT. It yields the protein CASSPTGQRPQHF.

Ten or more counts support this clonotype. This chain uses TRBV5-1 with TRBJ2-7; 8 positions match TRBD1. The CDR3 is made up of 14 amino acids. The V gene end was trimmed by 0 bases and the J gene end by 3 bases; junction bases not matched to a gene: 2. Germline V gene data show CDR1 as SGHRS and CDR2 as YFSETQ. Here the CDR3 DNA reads TGCGCCAGCAGCTTGGTAGGACAGGGCTACGAGCAGTACTTC. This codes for CASSLVGQGYEQYF. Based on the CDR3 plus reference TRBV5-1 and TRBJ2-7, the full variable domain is KAGVTQTPRYLIKTRGQQVTLSCSPISGHRSVSWYQQTPGQGLQFLFEYFSETQRNKGNFPGRFSGRQFSNSRSEMNVSTLELGDSALYLCASSLVGQGYEQYFGPGTRLTVT.